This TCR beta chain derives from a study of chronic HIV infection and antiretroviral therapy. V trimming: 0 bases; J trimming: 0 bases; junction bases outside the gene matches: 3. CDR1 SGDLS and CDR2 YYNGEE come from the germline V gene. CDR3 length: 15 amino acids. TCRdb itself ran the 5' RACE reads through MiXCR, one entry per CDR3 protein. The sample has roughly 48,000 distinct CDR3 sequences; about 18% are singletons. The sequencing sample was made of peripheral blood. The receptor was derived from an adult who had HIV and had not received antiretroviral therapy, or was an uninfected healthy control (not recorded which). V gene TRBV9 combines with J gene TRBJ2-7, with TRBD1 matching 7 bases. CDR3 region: CASSVAGGSSYEQYF. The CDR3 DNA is TGTGCCAGCAGCGTAGCAGGGGGAAGCTCCTACGAGCAGTACTTC.